This T cell receptor beta chain was sequenced for a study of Ad26.COV2.S vaccination and SARS-CoV-2 variants. Repertoires were generated with immunoSEQ multiplex PCR, while TCRdb's copy carries only in-frame clones and drops some. The sample has roughly 330,000 clones; under 90% are singletons. Trimming cost V 6 bases and J 11 bases, with 11 bases left between them. Germline CDR1 LNHDA, CDR2 SQIVND (reference sequence). The CDR3 is 11 residues long. Treatment reported: 15 to 20 received Ad26.COV2.S at low or high dose, single or two shots; several received placebo; per-sample allocation not given. Samples were taken on day 63 after the first vaccine or placebo injection.

The sequenced sample was peripheral blood, obtained in a trial of Ad26.COV2.S vaccine versus placebo. The TCR was taken from a person aged 18-60 years who received the Ad26.COV2.S COVID-19 vaccine or a placebo. The chain has TRBV19 and TRBJ1-5; weak D call: TRBD1 (6 bases). As DNA, the CDR3 is TGTGCCAGTAGCACTACAGGGACCCAGCATTTT. This encodes CASSTTGTQHF.